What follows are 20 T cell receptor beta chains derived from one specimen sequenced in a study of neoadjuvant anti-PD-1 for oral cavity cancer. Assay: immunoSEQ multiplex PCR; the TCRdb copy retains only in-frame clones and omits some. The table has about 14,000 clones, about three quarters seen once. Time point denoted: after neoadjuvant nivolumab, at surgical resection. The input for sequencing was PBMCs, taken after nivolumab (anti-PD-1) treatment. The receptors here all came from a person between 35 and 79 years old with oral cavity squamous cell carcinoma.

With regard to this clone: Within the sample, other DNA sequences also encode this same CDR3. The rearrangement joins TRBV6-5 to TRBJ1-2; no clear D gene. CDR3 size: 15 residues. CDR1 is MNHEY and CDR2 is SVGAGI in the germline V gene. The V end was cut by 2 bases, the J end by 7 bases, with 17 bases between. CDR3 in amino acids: CASSYVRTSTGGYTF. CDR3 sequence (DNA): TGTGCCAGCAGTTACGTCCGAACATCAACCGGTGGCTACACCTTC.

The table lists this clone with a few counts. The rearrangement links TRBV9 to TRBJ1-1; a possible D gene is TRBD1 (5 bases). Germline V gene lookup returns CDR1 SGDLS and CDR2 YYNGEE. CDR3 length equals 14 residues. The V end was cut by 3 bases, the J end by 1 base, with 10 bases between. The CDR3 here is CASSAHTGNTEAFF. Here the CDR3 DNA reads TGTGCCAGCAGCGCCCATACAGGGAACACTGAAGCTTTCTTT. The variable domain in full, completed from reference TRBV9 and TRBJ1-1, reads DSGVTQTPKHLITATGQRVTLRCSPRSGDLSVYWYQQSLDQGLQFLIQYYNGEERAKGNILERFSAQQFPDLHSELNLSSLELGDSALYFCASSAHTGNTEAFFGQGTRLTVV.

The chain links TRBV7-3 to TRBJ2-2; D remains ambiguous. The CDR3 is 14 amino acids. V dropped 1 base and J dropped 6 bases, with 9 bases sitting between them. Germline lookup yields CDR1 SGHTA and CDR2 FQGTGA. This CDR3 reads CASSLRPLAGELFF. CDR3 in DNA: TGTGCCAGCAGCTTAAGACCCTTGGCCGGGGAGCTGTTTTTT. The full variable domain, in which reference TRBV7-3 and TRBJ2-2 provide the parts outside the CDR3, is GAGVSQTPSNKVTEKGKYVELRCDPISGHTALYWYRQSLGQGPEFLIYFQGTGAADDSGLPNDRFFAVRPEGSVSTLKIQRTERGDSAVYLCASSLRPLAGELFFGEGSRLTVL.

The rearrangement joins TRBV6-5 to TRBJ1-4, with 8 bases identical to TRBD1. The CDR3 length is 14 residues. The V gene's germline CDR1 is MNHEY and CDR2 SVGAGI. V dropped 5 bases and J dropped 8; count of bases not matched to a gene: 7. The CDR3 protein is CASSRTGPKEKLFF. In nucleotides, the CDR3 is TGTGCCAGCAGTCGGACAGGGCCAAAAGAAAAACTGTTTTTT.

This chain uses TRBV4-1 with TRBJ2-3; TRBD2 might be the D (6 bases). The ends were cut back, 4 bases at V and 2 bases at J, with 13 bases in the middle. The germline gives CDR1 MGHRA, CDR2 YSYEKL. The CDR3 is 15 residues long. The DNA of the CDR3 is TGCGCCAGCAGCCCATCGGGACTGATCACAGATACGCAGTATTTT. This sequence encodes CASSPSGLITDTQYF.

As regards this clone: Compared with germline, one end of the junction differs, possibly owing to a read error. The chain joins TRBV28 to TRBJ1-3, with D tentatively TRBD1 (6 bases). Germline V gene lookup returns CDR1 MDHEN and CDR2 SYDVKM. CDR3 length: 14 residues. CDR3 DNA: TGTGCCAGCATGCCAGGGGATTTTGGAGACACCATATATTTT. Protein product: CASMPGDFGDTIYF.

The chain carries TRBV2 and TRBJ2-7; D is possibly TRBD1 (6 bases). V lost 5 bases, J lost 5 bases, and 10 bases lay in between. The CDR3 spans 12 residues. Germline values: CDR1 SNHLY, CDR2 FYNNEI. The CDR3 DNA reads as TGTGCCAGCAGTACAGGGTCCAACGAGCAGTACTTC. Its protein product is CASSTGSNEQYF.

CDR3 residues: CASSEYYEQYF. DNA for the CDR3: TGTGCCAGTAGTGAATACTACGAGCAGTACTTC. The J gene is TRBJ2-7, the V gene TRBV19; no definite D call. The V and J ends lost 5 bases and 3 bases respectively, with 5 bases between them. The CDR3 length is 11 residues. Germline assignment: CDR1 LNHDA and CDR2 SQIVND (reference sequence).

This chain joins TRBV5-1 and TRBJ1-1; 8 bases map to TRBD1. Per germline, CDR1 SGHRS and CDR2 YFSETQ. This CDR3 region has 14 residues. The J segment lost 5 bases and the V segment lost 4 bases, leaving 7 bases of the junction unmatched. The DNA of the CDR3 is TGCGCCAGCAGCGAAGGACAGGGATTTACTGAAGCTTTCTTT. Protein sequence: CASSEGQGFTEAFF.

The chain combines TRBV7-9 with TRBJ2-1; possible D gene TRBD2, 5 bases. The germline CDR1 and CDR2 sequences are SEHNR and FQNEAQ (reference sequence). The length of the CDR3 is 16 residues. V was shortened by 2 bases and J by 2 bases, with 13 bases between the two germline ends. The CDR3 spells CASSLNEGVTYNEQFF. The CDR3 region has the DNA TGTGCCAGCAGCTTAAACGAGGGAGTTACCTACAATGAGCAGTTCTTC.

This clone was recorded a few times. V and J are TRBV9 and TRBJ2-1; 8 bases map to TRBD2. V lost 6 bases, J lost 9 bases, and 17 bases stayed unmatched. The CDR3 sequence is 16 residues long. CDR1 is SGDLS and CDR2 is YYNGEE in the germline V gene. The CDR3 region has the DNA TGTGCCAGCACCGCCCCCGGTAGCGGGACCGGGAGTGAGCAGTTCTTC. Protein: CASTAPGSGTGSEQFF.

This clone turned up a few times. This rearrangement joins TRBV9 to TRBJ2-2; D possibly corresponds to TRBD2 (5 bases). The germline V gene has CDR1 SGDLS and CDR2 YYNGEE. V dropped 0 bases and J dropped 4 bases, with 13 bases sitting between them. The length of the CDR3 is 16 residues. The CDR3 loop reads CASSVGRDPTTGELFF. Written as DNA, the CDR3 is TGTGCCAGCAGCGTAGGCCGGGATCCAACCACCGGGGAGCTGTTTTTT.

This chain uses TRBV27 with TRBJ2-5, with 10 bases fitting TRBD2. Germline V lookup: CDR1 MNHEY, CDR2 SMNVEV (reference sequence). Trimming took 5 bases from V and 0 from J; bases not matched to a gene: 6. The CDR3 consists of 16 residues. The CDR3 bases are TGTGCCAGCAGTCTTACCGGGACTAGCGACCAAGAGACCCAGTACTTC. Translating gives CASSLTGTSDQETQYF.

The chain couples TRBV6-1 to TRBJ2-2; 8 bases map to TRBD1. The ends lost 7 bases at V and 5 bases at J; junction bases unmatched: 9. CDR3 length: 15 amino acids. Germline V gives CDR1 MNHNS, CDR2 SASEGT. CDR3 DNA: TGTGCCAGCAACCTACAGGGGGTGCATACCGGGGAGCTGTTTTTT. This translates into CASNLQGVHTGELFF.

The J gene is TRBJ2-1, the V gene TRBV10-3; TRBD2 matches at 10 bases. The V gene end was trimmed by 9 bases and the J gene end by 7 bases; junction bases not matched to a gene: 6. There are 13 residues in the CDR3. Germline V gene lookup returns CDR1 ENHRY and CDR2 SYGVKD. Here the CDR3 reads CAIKAGGPNEQFF. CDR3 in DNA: TGTGCCATAAAAGCGGGAGGGCCAAATGAGCAGTTCTTC.

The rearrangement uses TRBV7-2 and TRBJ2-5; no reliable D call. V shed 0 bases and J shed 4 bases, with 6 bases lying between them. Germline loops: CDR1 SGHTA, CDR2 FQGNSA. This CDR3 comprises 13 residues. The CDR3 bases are TGTGCCAGCAGCTTAGCAGGAGTAGAGACCCAGTACTTC. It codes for CASSLAGVETQYF.

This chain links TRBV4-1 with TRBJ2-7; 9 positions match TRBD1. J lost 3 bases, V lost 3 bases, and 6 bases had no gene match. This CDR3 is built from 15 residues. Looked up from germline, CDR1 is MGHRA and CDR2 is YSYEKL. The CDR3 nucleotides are TGCGCCAGCAGCCACTCCGGGACAGGGTTCTACGAGCAGTACTTC. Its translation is CASSHSGTGFYEQYF.

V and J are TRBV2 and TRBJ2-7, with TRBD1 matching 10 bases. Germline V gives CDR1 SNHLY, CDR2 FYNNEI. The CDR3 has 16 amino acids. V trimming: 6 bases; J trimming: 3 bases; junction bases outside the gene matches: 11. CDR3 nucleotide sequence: TGTGCCAGCAGGGAACCGGGACAGGGGATAAACTACGAGCAGTACTTC. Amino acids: CASREPGQGINYEQYF.

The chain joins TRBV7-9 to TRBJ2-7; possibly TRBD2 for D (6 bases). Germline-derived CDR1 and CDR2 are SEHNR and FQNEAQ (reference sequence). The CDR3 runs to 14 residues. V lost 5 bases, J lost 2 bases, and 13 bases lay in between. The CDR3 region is CASSPRDWTYEQYF. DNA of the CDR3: TGTGCCAGCAGCCCCAGGGACTGGACCTACGAGCAGTACTTC.

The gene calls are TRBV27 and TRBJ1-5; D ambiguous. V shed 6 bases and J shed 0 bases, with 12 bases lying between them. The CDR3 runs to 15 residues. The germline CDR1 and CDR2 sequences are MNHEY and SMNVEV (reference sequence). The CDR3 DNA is TGTGCCAGCAGCCCCCGCGCAAATAGCAATCAGCCCCAGCATTTT. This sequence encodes CASSPRANSNQPQHF.